These 13 T cell receptor beta chains originate from one sample sequenced in a study of blood T cell repertoires in COVID-19 (TCRdb year 2020). Library preparation employed the immunoSEQ multiplex PCR assay. The clones in this table, taken by TCRdb from immuneACCESS, are in-frame only. Not every clone is retained; where verified, under half of the shortfall comes from an unresolved V gene, and the cause of the rest is unknown. This sample has tens of thousands of clones in its table, and approximately 86% of those were observed once. Approximately 7% of the sample goes to the ten largest clones. The specimen was peripheral blood. The receptors derive from a human donor with active COVID-19. The donor label of this sample is uncertain.

The J gene is TRBJ2-1, the V gene TRBV21-1; no DNA check was done on the table's D call, TRBD2. TRBV21-1 counts as a pseudogene. There are 15 residues in the CDR3. CDR3 loop: CASTPLRLTYNEQFF. The DNA for the CDR3 is TGTGCCAGCACCCCCTTACGACTGACTTACAATGAGCAGTTCTTC.

The rearrangement uses TRBV10-3 and TRBJ2-2; unclear D gene. V lost 6 bases and J 2 bases, leaving 10 bases between the germline ends. The CDR3 is 14 amino acids. Germline V gene lookup returns CDR1 ENHRY and CDR2 SYGVKD. The CDR3 region is CAIRAVLNTGELFF. The CDR3 region has the DNA TGTGCCATCAGGGCGGTCCTTAACACCGGGGAGCTGTTTTTT.

The genes are TRBV29-1 and TRBJ1-6, with D possibly matching TRBD1 (6 bases). V was pared by 4 bases and J by 6 bases, with 10 bases between. The CDR3 loop spans 13 amino acids. Germline V gives CDR1 SQVTM, CDR2 ANQGSEA. In DNA, the CDR3 is TGCAGCGTTGGTCAGGGGTTTAATTCACCCCTCCACTTT. Translating gives CSVGQGFNSPLHF.

CDR3 DNA sequence: TGCAGTGCTAGTCCCCTTCGAGCGGACCTGATTGAGACCCAGTACTTC. It specifies CSASPLRADLIETQYF. V gene TRBV20-1 combines with J gene TRBJ2-5; a weak D match, TRBD2 (5 bases). Germline V gene lookup returns CDR1 DFQATT and CDR2 SNEGSKA (reference sequence). This CDR3 is 16 amino acids long. Trimming left V 3 bases short and J 5 bases short, with 22 bases between.

The chain combines TRBV6-5 with TRBJ2-7, with 10 bases matching TRBD1. J was trimmed by 2 bases and V by 6 bases; bases with no gene match: 4. CDR3 length: 14 amino acids. CDR1 is MNHEY and CDR2 is SVGAGI in the germline V gene. The CDR3 is CASRRGQGAYEQYF. The CDR3 DNA is TGTGCCAGCAGGAGAGGACAGGGGGCCTACGAGCAGTACTTC.

As regards this clone: At one end the junction does not follow the germline gene, possibly because of a read error. This chain links TRBV7-7 with TRBJ2-1, with 9 bases fitting TRBD2. This CDR3 spans 15 amino acids. The germline CDR1 and CDR2 sequences are SSHAT and FNYEAQ (reference sequence). CDR3 DNA sequence: TGTGCTAGCAGCTTAGGGCTAGCGGGGAGCAATGAGCAGTTCTTC. This encodes CASSLGLAGSNEQFF.

The chain couples TRBV11-3 to TRBJ1-2; possible D gene TRBD1, 5 bases. This CDR3 is 14 amino acids long. CDR1 is SGHNT and CDR2 is YENEEA in the germline V gene. V was cut by 0 bases and J by 4 bases, with 9 bases left in between. The CDR3 region has the DNA TGTGCCAGCAGCTTAGACGCAGGGTTCTATGGCTACACCTTC. It codes for CASSLDAGFYGYTF.

CDR3 nucleotides: TGTGCCAGCAGTGAAAAAACCGGGGTAACCGGGGAGCTGTTTTTT. Residues: CASSEKTGVTGELFF. The genes are TRBV2 and TRBJ2-2; perhaps TRBD2 as D (5 bases). Germline CDR1 is SNHLY and CDR2 is FYNNEI. This CDR3 comprises 15 residues. V lost 2 bases and J 5 bases, leaving 12 bases between the germline ends.

The chain recombines TRBV7-2 with TRBJ1-4; D gene uncertain. Germline CDR1 is SGHTA and CDR2 is FQGNSA. The V and J ends lost 1 base and 7 bases respectively, with 13 bases between them. The CDR3 covers 15 residues. CDR3: CASSLGDPGSEKLFF. The CDR3 DNA reads TGTGCCAGCAGCTTAGGAGACCCCGGGAGTGAAAAACTGTTTTTT.

The chain carries TRBV5-4 and TRBJ2-7; D possibly corresponds to TRBD1 (6 bases). Trimming removed 2 bases at V and 2 bases at J, with 11 bases between. Germline loops: CDR1 SGHNT, CDR2 YYREEE (reference sequence). The CDR3 sequence is 14 residues long. The CDR3 DNA follows: TGTGCCAGCAGCTTCGGTGGGGACACCTACGAGCAGTACTTC. It translates to CASSFGGDTYEQYF.

This clone turned up a few times. The V gene is TRBV19, the J gene TRBJ2-7; 10 bases are shared with TRBD1. The CDR3 is made up of 13 amino acids. V was clipped by 10 bases and J by 6 bases; unmatched bases: 9. Germline assignment: CDR1 LNHDA and CDR2 SQIVND (reference sequence). The CDR3, as DNA: TGTGCCACCTCGGGACAGGGGAAAGGCGAGCAGTACTTC. Encoded protein: CATSGQGKGEQYF.

The V and J genes are TRBV24-1 and TRBJ2-5; D not resolved. Germline values: CDR1 KGHDR, CDR2 SFDVKD. The length of the CDR3 is 13 residues. Trimming shortened V by 5 bases and J by 1 base, and 7 bases separated the two germline ends. The CDR3, as DNA: TGTGCCACCAGTGGTGGCAGCCAAGAGACCCAGTACTTC. Translated, it gives CATSGGSQETQYF.

CDR3 protein: CASSYRTGANQPQHF. The CDR3 DNA is TGTGCCAGCAGTTACAGGACAGGGGCAAATCAGCCCCAGCATTTT. V usage is TRBV6-5 and J usage is TRBJ1-5, with 9 positions matching TRBD1. Germline V CDR1 and CDR2: MNHEY, SVGAGI. Losses at the gene ends were 2 bases for V and 4 bases for J; bases not matched to a gene: 3. This CDR3 comprises 15 residues.